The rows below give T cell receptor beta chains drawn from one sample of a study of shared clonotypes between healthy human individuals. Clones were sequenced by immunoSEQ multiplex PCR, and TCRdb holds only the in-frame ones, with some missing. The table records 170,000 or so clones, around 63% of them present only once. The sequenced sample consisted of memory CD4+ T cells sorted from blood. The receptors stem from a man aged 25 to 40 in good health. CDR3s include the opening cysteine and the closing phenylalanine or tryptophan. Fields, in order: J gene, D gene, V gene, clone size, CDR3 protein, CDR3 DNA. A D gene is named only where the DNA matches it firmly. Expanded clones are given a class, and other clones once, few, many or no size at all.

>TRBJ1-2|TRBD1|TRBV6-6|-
CASSYLTGDDYTF
TGTGCCAGCAGTTACCTGACAGGGGACGACTACACCTTC
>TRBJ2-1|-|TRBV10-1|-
CASSPLGTGLQEQFF
TGCGCCAGCAGTCCCCTCGGAACTGGCCTACAGGAGCAGTTCTTC
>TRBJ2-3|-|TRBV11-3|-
CASSPGGEDTQYF
TGTGCCAGCAGCCCCGGGGGTGAGGATACGCAGTATTTT
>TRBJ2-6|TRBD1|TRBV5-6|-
CASSLVGQALSGANVLTF
TGTGCCAGCAGCTTGGTAGGACAGGCACTCTCTGGGGCCAACGTCCTGACTTTC
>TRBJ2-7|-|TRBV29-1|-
CSVFIAASEQYF
TGCAGCGTTTTCATAGCCGCATCCGAGCAGTACTTC
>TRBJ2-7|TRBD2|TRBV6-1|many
CASSFLAGEQYF
TGTGCCAGCAGTTTTCTAGCGGGAGAGCAGTACTTC
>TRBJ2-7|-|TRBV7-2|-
CASSLFAYEQYF
TGTGCCAGCAGCTTATTTGCCTACGAGCAGTACTTC
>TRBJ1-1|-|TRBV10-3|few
CAISERAPETEAFF
TGTGCCATCAGTGAAAGGGCCCCTGAGACTGAAGCTTTCTTT
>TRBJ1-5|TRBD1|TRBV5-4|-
CASSREGGTGSQPQHF
TGTGCCAGCAGCCGAGAGGGTGGGACAGGGAGTCAGCCCCAGCATTTT
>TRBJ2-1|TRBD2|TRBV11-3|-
CASSFLAGSYNEQFF
TGTGCCAGCAGCTTCCTAGCGGGCTCCTACAATGAGCAGTTCTTC
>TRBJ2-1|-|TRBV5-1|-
CASSPDNYNEQFF
TGCGCCAGCAGCCCCGACAACTACAATGAGCAGTTCTTC
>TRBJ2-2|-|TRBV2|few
CAGNGLVGELFF
TGTGCCGGAAATGGACTTGTCGGGGAGCTGTTTTTT
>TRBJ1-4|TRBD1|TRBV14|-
CASSQDSQGREKLFF
TGTGCCAGCAGCCAAGACTCACAGGGGAGGGAAAAACTGTTTTTT
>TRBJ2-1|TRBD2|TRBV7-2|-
CASSPGLAGGQFF
TGTGCCAGCAGCCCGGGACTAGCGGGGGGGCAGTTCTTC
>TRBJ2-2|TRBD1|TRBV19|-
CASRGTGDTGELFF
TGTGCCAGTAGGGGGACAGGGGACACCGGGGAGCTGTTTTTT
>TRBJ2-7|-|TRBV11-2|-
CASSSPPEANEQYF
TGTGCCAGCAGCTCCCCCCCAGAAGCAAACGAGCAGTACTTC
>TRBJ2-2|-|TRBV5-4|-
CASTGASYTGELFF
TGTGCCAGCACCGGGGCGTCTTACACCGGGGAGCTGTTTTTT
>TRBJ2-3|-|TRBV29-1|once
CSVDPGRDTQYF
TGCAGCGTTGATCCGGGGCGGGATACGCAGTATTTT
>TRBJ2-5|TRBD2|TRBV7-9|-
CASSLARVAGDEETQYF
TGTGCCAGCAGCTTAGCTCGGGTAGCGGGAGATGAAGAGACCCAGTACTTC
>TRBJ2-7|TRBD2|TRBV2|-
CASSPQSGSSYEQYF
TGTGCCAGCAGTCCCCAAAGCGGGAGCTCCTACGAGCAGTACTTC
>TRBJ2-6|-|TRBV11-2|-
CASTLTGANVLTF
TGTGCCAGCACCCTAACAGGGGCCAACGTCCTGACTTTC
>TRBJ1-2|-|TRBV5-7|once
CASSSLVQGSQYGYTF
TGTGCCAGCAGCTCGTTGGTCCAGGGGAGTCAGTATGGCTACACCTTC
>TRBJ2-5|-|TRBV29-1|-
CSVGFGGMMAETQYF
TGCAGCGTTGGTTTTGGAGGTATGATGGCAGAGACCCAGTACTTC
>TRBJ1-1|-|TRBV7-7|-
CASRRLDVGHMNTEAFF
TGTGCTAGCAGACGCTTAGATGTCGGACATATGAACACTGAAGCTTTCTTT
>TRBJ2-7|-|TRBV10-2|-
CASTEGRNEQYF
TGCGCCAGCACGGAGGGCAGGAACGAGCAGTACTTC
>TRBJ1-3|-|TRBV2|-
CASSPTPGNTIYF
TGTGCCAGCAGTCCTACCCCGGGAAACACCATATATTTT
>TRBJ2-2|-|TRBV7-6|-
CASSPDFGGSKELFF
TGTGCCAGCAGCCCGGACTTTGGAGGGTCCAAGGAGCTGTTTTTT
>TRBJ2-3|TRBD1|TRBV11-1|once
CASSSKGTGGYSLDTQYF
TGTGCCAGCAGTTCTAAGGGGACAGGGGGCTATTCTTTGGATACGCAGTATTTT
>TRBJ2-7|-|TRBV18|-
CASSDETGPQGREQYF
TGTGCCAGCTCAGACGAAACCGGGCCTCAGGGCCGCGAGCAGTACTTC
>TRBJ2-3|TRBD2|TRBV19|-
CASSNPGRTDTQYF
TGTGCCAGTAGTAACCCCGGGAGGACAGATACGCAGTATTTT
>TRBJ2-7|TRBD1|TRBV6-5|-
CASSSRGQGHEQYF
TGTGCCAGCAGTTCAAGAGGACAGGGACACGAGCAGTACTTC
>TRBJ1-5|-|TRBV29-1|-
CSVGGGVNQPQHF
TGCAGCGTTGGGGGGGGAGTCAATCAGCCCCAGCATTTT
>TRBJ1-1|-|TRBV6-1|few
CASSPIGYNTLYAFF
TGTGCCAGCAGTCCCATCGGGTACAACACCCTTTACGCTTTCTTT
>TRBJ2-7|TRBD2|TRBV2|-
CASSKSGSGYEQYF
TGTGCCAGCAGTAAGAGCGGGAGCGGCTACGAGCAGTACTTC
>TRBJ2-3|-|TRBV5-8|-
CASRRRSGTDTQYF
TGTGCCAGCAGGAGACGTTCGGGCACAGATACGCAGTATTTT
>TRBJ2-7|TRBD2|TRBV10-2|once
CASSEVGLAGGTYEQYF
TGCGCCAGCAGCGAGGTGGGGCTAGCGGGAGGGACCTACGAGCAGTACTTC
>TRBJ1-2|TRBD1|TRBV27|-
CASSFLLQDRANGYTF
TGTGCCAGCAGTTTCCTCCTACAGGACAGGGCGAATGGCTACACCTTC
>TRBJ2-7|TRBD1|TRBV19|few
CATRQGRYEQYF
TGTGCCACCCGACAGGGACGGTACGAGCAGTACTTC
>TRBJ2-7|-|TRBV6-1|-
CASARGGSYEQYF
TGTGCCAGCGCACGGGGAGGATCCTACGAGCAGTACTTC
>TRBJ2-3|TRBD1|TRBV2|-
CASSGRTGATDTQYF
TGTGCCAGCAGTGGCCGGACAGGGGCCACAGATACGCAGTATTTT